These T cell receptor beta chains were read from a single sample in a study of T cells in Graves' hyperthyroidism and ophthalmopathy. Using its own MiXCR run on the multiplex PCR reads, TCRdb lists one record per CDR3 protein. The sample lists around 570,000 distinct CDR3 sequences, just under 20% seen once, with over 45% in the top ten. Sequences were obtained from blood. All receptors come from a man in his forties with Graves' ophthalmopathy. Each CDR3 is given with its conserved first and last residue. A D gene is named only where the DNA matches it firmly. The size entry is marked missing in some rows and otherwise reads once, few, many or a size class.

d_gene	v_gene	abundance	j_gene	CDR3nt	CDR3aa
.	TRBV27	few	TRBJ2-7	TGTGCCAGCAGCGCACACCCGAACCAAACCTCCTACGAGCAGTACTTC	CASSAHPNQTSYEQYF
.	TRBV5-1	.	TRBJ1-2	TGCGCCAGCAGCGAGGGCCGGGTGGGGACGTCTGTTACCTTC	CASSEGRVGTSVTF
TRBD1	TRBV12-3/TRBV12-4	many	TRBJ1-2	TGTGCCAGCAGGGACAGGGGGGCCAACTATGGCTACACCTTC	CASRDRGANYGYTF
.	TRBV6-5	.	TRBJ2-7	TGTGCCAGCAGTTACCCAGGACGTCTCCACGAGCAGTACTTC	CASSYPGRLHEQYF
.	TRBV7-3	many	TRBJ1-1	TGTGCCAGCAGCATCCAGTCGAACACTGAAGCTTTCTTT	CASSIQSNTEAFF
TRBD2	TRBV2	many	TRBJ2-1	TGTGCCAGCAGTTCTTTTCTAGCGGGAGGGTGGGGTAGGAATGAGCAGTTCTTC	CASSSFLAGGWGRNEQFF
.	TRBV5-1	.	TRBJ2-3	TGCGCCAGCAGACAGAACGCAGATACGCAGTATTTT	CASRQNADTQYF
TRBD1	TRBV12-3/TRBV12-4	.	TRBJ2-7	TGTGCCAGCAGAAAGGGGGCATTCTACGAGCAGTACTTC	CASRKGAFYEQYF
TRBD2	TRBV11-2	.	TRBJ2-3	TGTGCCAGCAGACTAGCGGGAGGACGCACAGGTACGCAGTATTTT	CASRLAGGRTGTQYF
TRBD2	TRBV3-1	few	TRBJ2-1	TGTGCCAGCAGCCAGACCCGGGGACTAGCGGGTAGTGAGCAGTTCTTC	CASSQTRGLAGSEQFF
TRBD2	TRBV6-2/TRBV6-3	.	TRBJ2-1	TGTGCCAGCAGATTTAGCGGGAGGACCCACAATGAGCAGTTCTTC	CASRFSGRTHNEQFF
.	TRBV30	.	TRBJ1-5	TGTGCCTGGAGTGCGGCCGCTGGGGGTCAGCCCCAGCATTTT	CAWSAAAGGQPQHF
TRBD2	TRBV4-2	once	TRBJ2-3	TGTGCCAGCAGCCAAGCCGGGACTAGGAGACCCACAGATACGCAGTATTTT	CASSQAGTRRPTDTQYF
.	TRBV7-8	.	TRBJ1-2	TGTGCCAGCAGCTTAGCGCGGTCAGTTAGTATGGGCTACACCTTC	CASSLARSVSMGYTF
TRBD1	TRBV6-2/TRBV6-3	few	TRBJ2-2	TGTGCCAGCAGTTACCCGGACAGGGCGAACACCGGGGAGCTGTTTTTT	CASSYPDRANTGELFF
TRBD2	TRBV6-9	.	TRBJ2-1	TGTGCCAGCAGTTATTCTCGTCCCATAGCGGGCTTGGTCTACAATGAGCAGTTCTTC	CASSYSRPIAGLVYNEQFF
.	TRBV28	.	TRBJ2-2	TGTGCCAGCAGAACATCGACACTGAACACCGGGGAGCTGTTTTTT	CASRTSTLNTGELFF
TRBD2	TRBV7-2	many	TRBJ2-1	TGTGCCAGCAGCTTGCGGCGGGAGGGCCGACGGGAGCAGTTCTTC	CASSLRREGRREQFF
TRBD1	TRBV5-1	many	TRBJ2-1	TGCGCCAGCAGCGTTGTCCCGGGACAGTACAATGAGCAGTTCTTC	CASSVVPGQYNEQFF
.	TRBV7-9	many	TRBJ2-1	TGTGCCAGCAGTCAACCGGGACACCCGTACAATGAGCAGTTCTTC	CASSQPGHPYNEQFF
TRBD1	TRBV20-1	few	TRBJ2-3	TGCAGTGCTAGAGATCCGGCAGGGGGCCGAGATACGCAGTATTTT	CSARDPAGGRDTQYF
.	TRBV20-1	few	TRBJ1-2	TGCAGTGCTGAGCACTCTCATGGCTACACCTTC	CSAEHSHGYTF
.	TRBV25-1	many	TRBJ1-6	TGTGCCAGCAGTGCCTCGGGGAATTCACCCCTCCACTTT	CASSASGNSPLHF
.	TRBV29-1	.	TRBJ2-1	TGCAGCGTTGAAGTGACAAGACAGGAGCAGTTCTTC	CSVEVTRQEQFF
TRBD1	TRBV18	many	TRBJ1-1	TGTGCCAGCTCGGGCAAGGGGGCGTACACTGAAGCTTTCTTT	CASSGKGAYTEAFF
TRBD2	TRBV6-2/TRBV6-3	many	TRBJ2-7	TGTGCCAGCAGTTACCGGACTAGCGGGAGCTACGAGCAGTACTTC	CASSYRTSGSYEQYF
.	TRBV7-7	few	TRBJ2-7	TGTGCTAGCAGCTTGGCCCTGGGGGGCTACGAGCAGTACTTC	CASSLALGGYEQYF
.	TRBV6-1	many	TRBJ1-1	TGTGCCAGCATGGGACCGCTTGAAGCTTTCTTT	CASMGPLEAFF
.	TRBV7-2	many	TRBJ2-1	TGTGCCAGCAGCTTAGCGCGTGGGAACGATGAGCAGTTCTTC	CASSLARGNDEQFF
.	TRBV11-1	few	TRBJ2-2	TGTGCCAGCAGCTTAAAGGCGGCGGGGGAGCTGTTTTTT	CASSLKAAGELFF
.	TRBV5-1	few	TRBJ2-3	TGCGCCAGCAGCTTGGACAACACTCGCACAGATACGCAGTATTTT	CASSLDNTRTDTQYF
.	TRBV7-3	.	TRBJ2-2	TGTGCCAGCAAGATGGGGGCCGGGGAGCTGTTTTTT	CASKMGAGELFF
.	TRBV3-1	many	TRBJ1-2	TGTGCCAGCAGCCCAGGGGATAGGGGCTACACCTTC	CASSPGDRGYTF
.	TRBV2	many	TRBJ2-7	TGTGCCAGCAGTGCTGATAACGAGCAGTACTTC	CASSADNEQYF
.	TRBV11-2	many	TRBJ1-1	TGTGCCAGCAGTCGAGGGGGTGGCACTGAAGCTTTCTTT	CASSRGGGTEAFF
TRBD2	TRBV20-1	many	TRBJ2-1	TGCAGTGTCCTAGGCGGGGTAGCGGGAGGGACTGAGCAGTTCTTC	CSVLGGVAGGTEQFF
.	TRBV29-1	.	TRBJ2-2	TGCAGCGCCCGAAGGGATAGTTTAGACACCGGGGAGCTGTTTTTT	CSARRDSLDTGELFF
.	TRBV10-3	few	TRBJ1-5	TGTGCCATCAGTGACAGCAATCAGCCCCAGCATTTT	CAISDSNQPQHF
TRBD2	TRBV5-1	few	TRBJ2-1	TGCGCCAGCAGCAAAAAACAGCGGGAGGGCCGCAATGAGCAGTTCTTC	CASSKKQREGRNEQFF
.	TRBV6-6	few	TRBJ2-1	TGTGCCAGCAGTTACAAAGGATACAATGAGCAGTTCTTC	CASSYKGYNEQFF
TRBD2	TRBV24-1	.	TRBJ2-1	TGTGCCACCAGTGATTTGCCGGGGACTAGTAAAAGCGATGAGCAGTTCTTC	CATSDLPGTSKSDEQFF
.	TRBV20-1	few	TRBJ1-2	TGCAGTGCTAGAGTCAGAGGGAACTATGGCTACACCTTC	CSARVRGNYGYTF
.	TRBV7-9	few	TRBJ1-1	TGTGCCAGCAGCTTATCGTCTCATGGAGGTGAAGCTTTCTTT	CASSLSSHGGEAFF
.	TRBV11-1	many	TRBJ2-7	TGTGCCAGCAGCCCCACGGAGGCGGACGAGCAGTACTTC	CASSPTEADEQYF
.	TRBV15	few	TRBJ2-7	TGTGCCACCAGCAGCACCATTCTGGGGACCCACTACGAGCAGTACTTC	CATSSTILGTHYEQYF
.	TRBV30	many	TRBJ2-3	TGTGCCTGGAGTGTCCTAGTCGGGGCGGTCCACCATCGCGCGGATACGCAGTATTTT	CAWSVLVGAVHHRADTQYF
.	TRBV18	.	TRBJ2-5	TGTGCCAGCTCACCCGACCTCTTCCAAGAGACCCAGTACTTC	CASSPDLFQETQYF
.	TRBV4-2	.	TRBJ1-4	TGTGCCAGCAGCCAAATAAATCTGGCAACTAATGAAAAACTGTTTTTT	CASSQINLATNEKLFF
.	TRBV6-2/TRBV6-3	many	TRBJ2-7	TGTGCCAGCATCGATTGGGGAGGGACAGCGACCTACGAGCAGTACTTC	CASIDWGGTATYEQYF
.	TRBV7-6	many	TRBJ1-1	TGTGCCAGCAGTTTGGAACCGAACACTGAAGCTTTCTTT	CASSLEPNTEAFF